Below, 28 T cell receptor beta chains from the same sample are listed, as sequenced in a study of T cell therapy after organ transplantation. As to time point: 4-8 weeks after completion of therapy. Which antigens these TCRs recognize remains unknown. TCRdb's copy holds only in-frame clones and misses some; the assay was immunoSEQ multiplex PCR. The data contain 4,500 or so clones, 60% to 80% of them singletons. The sample here was CD8+ T cells from blood, taken after autologous CMV-specific T cell therapy. These receptors all come from a human patient who had received a solid organ transplant and had CMV disease. The T cells may partly be graft donor cells.

The rearrangement joins TRBV6-5 to TRBJ2-2, with 9 bases that match TRBD2. V lost 10 bases and J lost 3; bases outside the gene matches: 3. CDR3 length equals 13 residues. The germline V gene encodes CDR1 MNHEY and CDR2 SVGAGI. The CDR3 loop reads CAISGSDTGELFF. CDR3 in DNA: TGTGCCATTAGCGGGAGCGACACCGGGGAGCTGTTTTTT.

The chain links TRBV28 to TRBJ2-7, with a weak D call TRBD1 (6 bases). V gave up 2 bases and J gave up 5 bases, with 16 bases separating them. Germline V lookup: CDR1 MDHEN, CDR2 SYDVKM. The length of the CDR3 is 15 residues. The CDR3: CASSLMYRVVHEQYF. The CDR3 DNA reads as TGTGCCAGCAGTTTAATGTACAGGGTAGTTCACGAGCAGTACTTC.

This rearrangement joins TRBV4-2 to TRBJ2-5, with 8 positions matching TRBD1. V lost 6 bases to trimming and J lost 5 bases; unmatched junction nucleotides: 11. CDR1 LGHNA and CDR2 YNFKEQ come from the germline V gene. This CDR3 comprises 15 residues. The CDR3 reads CASSPPMTGAETQYF. CDR3 DNA sequence: TGTGCCAGCAGTCCCCCAATGACAGGGGCCGAGACCCAGTACTTC.

By share, this clone counts as medium-sized. This rearrangement joins TRBV9 to TRBJ2-5, with D unresolved. V lost 3 bases and J lost 5, with 11 bases in between. This CDR3 has 13 residues. Germline V CDR1 and CDR2: SGDLS, YYNGEE. Here the CDR3 DNA reads TGTGCCAGCAGCGCCTGGTCGACGGAGACCCAGTACTTC. This translates into CASSAWSTETQYF.

This chain uses TRBV15 with TRBJ2-6; 8 bases fit TRBD1. The CDR3 loop spans 17 amino acids. Per germline, CDR1 LNHNV and CDR2 YYDKDF (reference sequence). V was clipped by 4 bases and J by 0 bases; unmatched bases: 5. The CDR3 loop reads CATSKWDRNSGANVLTF. The CDR3 nucleotides read TGTGCCACCAGCAAATGGGACAGGAACTCTGGGGCCAACGTCCTGACTTTC.

The chain couples TRBV6-5 to TRBJ2-2, with 9 bases lining up with TRBD2. The CDR3 sequence is 14 residues long. V gave up 5 bases and J gave up 3 bases; unmatched junction bases: 1. Germline loops: CDR1 MNHEY, CDR2 SVGAGI. DNA for the CDR3: TGTGCCAGCAGTAGGACTAGCGACACCGGGGAGCTGTTTTTT. This encodes CASSRTSDTGELFF.

This chain uses TRBV5-6 with TRBJ2-7; D tentatively fits TRBD1 or TRBD2 (5 bases each). Per germline, CDR1 SGHDT and CDR2 YYEEEE. V shed 3 bases and J shed 6 bases, with 19 bases lying between them. CDR3 length: 15 residues. CDR3 bases: TGTGCCAGCAGCTCCCGGGACCTTAACCCCGGCGAGCAGTACTTC. It specifies CASSSRDLNPGEQYF. The variable domain in full, with the rest retrieved from reference TRBV5-6 and TRBJ2-7, is DAGVTQSPTHLIKTRGQQVTLRCSPKSGHDTVSWYQQALGQGPQFIFQYYEEEERQRGNFPDRFSGHQFPNYSSELNVNALLLGDSALYLCASSSRDLNPGEQYFGPGTRLTVT.

The chain carries TRBV4-2 and TRBJ2-7; 10 bases agree with TRBD1. Germline V lookup: CDR1 LGHNA, CDR2 YNFKEQ. The CDR3 consists of 15 residues. The V gene end was trimmed by 5 bases and the J gene end by 4 bases; junction bases not matched to a gene: 8. CDR3 residues: CASSSRDRGSYEQYF. CDR3 DNA: TGTGCCAGCAGCTCCCGGGACAGGGGATCTTACGAGCAGTACTTC.

The V and J genes are TRBV27 and TRBJ1-1; 8 nucleotides line up with TRBD1. V dropped 10 bases and J dropped 1; count of bases not matched to a gene: 5. Germline V lookup: CDR1 MNHEY, CDR2 SMNVEV (reference sequence). The CDR3 contains 13 residues. CDR3 residues: CATQDRANTEAFF. As DNA, the CDR3 is TGTGCCACCCAGGACAGGGCGAACACTGAAGCTTTCTTT.

V gene TRBV5-1 combines with J gene TRBJ2-1; 9 bases line up with TRBD2. The CDR3 is 15 residues long. Germline loops: CDR1 SGHRS, CDR2 YFSETQ. Trimming removed 1 base from V and 9 bases from J; junction bases left unmatched: 8. The chain's CDR3 is CASSLQGTSKAEQFF. For the CDR3, the DNA is TGCGCCAGCAGCTTGCAAGGGACTAGCAAGGCTGAGCAGTTCTTC.

The rearrangement links TRBV29-1 to TRBJ2-2; unclear D gene. V gave up 1 base and J gave up 5 bases, with 8 bases separating them. CDR3 length: 13 residues. CDR1 SQVTM and CDR2 ANQGSEA come from the germline V gene. The DNA for the CDR3 is TGCAGCGTTGAAGGCGGTCTAACCGGGGAGCTGTTTTTT. Residues: CSVEGGLTGELFF.

This clone was picked up a small number of times. This sequence joins TRBV7-2 and TRBJ1-6; D call uncertain. Trimming left V 0 bases short and J 10 bases short, with 16 bases between. Germline V gives CDR1 SGHTA, CDR2 FQGNSA. The CDR3 is made up of 16 amino acids. This CDR3 is CASSLAFSAGRSPLHF. The CDR3 nucleotides are TGTGCCAGCAGCTTAGCGTTTAGCGCAGGTCGATCACCCCTCCACTTT.

In this sample, this clone is hyperexpanded. The chain joins TRBV4-1 to TRBJ1-2, with TRBD1 identical over 7 bases. CDR1 and CDR2 from the germline V gene are MGHRA and YSYEKL. The length of the CDR3 is 16 residues. With V trimmed by 6 bases and J by 2 bases, 12 bases remained unmatched. The CDR3, as DNA: TGCGCCAGCAGGCCGGATCAGACAGGGTCAAACTATGGCTACACCTTC. Protein: CASRPDQTGSNYGYTF.

The chain combines TRBV5-1 with TRBJ2-1; D is unclear. V was trimmed by 2 bases and J by 0 bases, leaving 9 bases between them. This CDR3 spans 15 amino acids. Per the germline V gene, CDR1 is SGHRS and CDR2 is YFSETQ. Here the CDR3 reads CASSFTEASYNEQFF. CDR3 in DNA: TGCGCCAGCAGCTTTACAGAAGCCTCCTACAATGAGCAGTTCTTC. The entire variable domain, with the rest obtained from reference TRBV5-1 and TRBJ2-1, is as follows: KAGVTQTPRYLIKTRGQQVTLSCSPISGHRSVSWYQQTPGQGLQFLFEYFSETQRNKGNFPGRFSGRQFSNSRSEMNVSTLELGDSALYLCASSFTEASYNEQFFGPGTRLTVL.

With respect to this clone: Given a far larger clone just one base away, this is likely a sequencing read error. The chain links TRBV4-3 to TRBJ1-4; D is perhaps TRBD1 (5 bases). The CDR3 consists of 17 residues. CDR1 LGHNA and CDR2 YSLEER come from the germline V gene. The CDR3 DNA sequence: TGCGCCACCAGCCAAGATGGGCGGGAGGGGTACGGGGAAAAACTGTTTTTT. Its translation is CATSQDGREGYGEKLFF.

This rearrangement joins TRBV5-6 to TRBJ2-1; D uncertain. Trimming removed 3 bases at V and 3 bases at J, with 19 bases between. There are 17 residues in the CDR3. Per germline, CDR1 SGHDT and CDR2 YYEEEE. The CDR3 bases are TGTGCCAGCAGCTGGGCCCCAGCGTTACCCAACTACAATGAGCAGTTCTTC. Protein: CASSWAPALPNYNEQFF. Variable domain in full (rest from reference TRBV5-6 and TRBJ2-1): DAGVTQSPTHLIKTRGQQVTLRCSPKSGHDTVSWYQQALGQGPQFIFQYYEEEERQRGNFPDRFSGHQFPNYSSELNVNALLLGDSALYLCASSWAPALPNYNEQFFGPGTRLTVL.

The chain is built from TRBV6-1 and TRBJ2-7; 7 bases fit TRBD2. The J segment lost 3 bases and the V segment lost 4 bases, leaving 3 bases of the junction unmatched. The CDR3 totals 13 residues. Germline CDR1 reads MNHNS; CDR2 reads SASEGT. CDR3 amino acids: CASSGGSRYEQYF. The CDR3 nucleotides read TGTGCCAGCAGTGGCGGGAGTCGCTACGAGCAGTACTTC.

CDR3 sequence reads: CASSQGQAGEQYF. The CDR3 DNA reads as TGTGCCAGCAGCCAGGGACAGGCGGGCGAGCAGTACTTC. The gene calls are TRBV6-5 and TRBJ2-7, with 8 bases aligning to TRBD1. The germline V gene has CDR1 MNHEY and CDR2 SVGAGI. CDR3 length equals 13 residues. The V segment lost 6 bases and the J segment 6 bases; nucleotides outside the gene matches: 7.

The chain links TRBV19 to TRBJ2-1, with 9 bases fitting TRBD2. The CDR3 has 13 amino acids. CDR1 is LNHDA and CDR2 is SQIVND in the germline V gene (reference sequence). The junction had 6 bases not matched to a gene; V was cut back by 11 bases and J by 4 bases. CDR3: CASGTSRYNEQFF. Written as DNA, the CDR3 is TGTGCCTCGGGGACTAGCAGGTACAATGAGCAGTTCTTC. The complete variable domain, with remaining parts taken from reference TRBV19 and TRBJ2-1, reads DGGITQSPKYLFRKEGQNVTLSCEQNLNHDAMYWYRQDPGQGLRLIYYSQIVNDFQKGDIAEGYSVSREKKESFPLTVTSAQKNPTAFYLCASGTSRYNEQFFGPGTRLTVL.

The CDR3 is CAKRAGGFNYGYTF. Here the CDR3 DNA reads TGTGCCAAACGGGCGGGAGGGTTTAACTATGGCTACACCTTC. The chain is built from TRBV6-5 and TRBJ1-2; D gene uncertain. The germline CDR1 and CDR2 sequences are MNHEY and SVGAGI. The V gene lost 10 bases and the J gene lost 1 base, with 16 bases spanning the gap. The CDR3 sequence is 14 residues long.

This clone has just a few counts. V gene TRBV11-2 combines with J gene TRBJ2-7; possible D gene TRBD1, 5 bases. Germline V gene sequence: CDR1 SGHAT, CDR2 FQNNGV. This CDR3 region has 12 residues. With 6 bases removed from V and 6 bases from J, the gap between germline ends came to 12 bases. The DNA for the CDR3 is TGTGCCAGCAGTCACAGGTTAGGCGAGCAGTACTTC. This encodes CASSHRLGEQYF.

Judged by abundance, this clone is medium-sized. The J gene is TRBJ1-1, the V gene TRBV7-9, with D unclear. There are 15 residues in the CDR3. The germline V gene encodes CDR1 SEHNR and CDR2 FQNEAQ (reference sequence). V lost 5 bases and J lost 1, with 14 bases in between. In DNA, the CDR3 is TGTGCCAGCAGCCTCGCACAGCAGCCGAACACTGAAGCTTTCTTT. This encodes CASSLAQQPNTEAFF.

V is TRBV14 and J is TRBJ2-1; D may match TRBD1 or TRBD2 (6 bases each). V lost 0 bases and J 6 bases, leaving 9 bases between the germline ends. This CDR3 comprises 14 residues. Germline-derived CDR1 and CDR2 are SGHDN and FVKESK. The CDR3 sequence: CASSQDRGLNEQFF. The CDR3 DNA is TGTGCCAGCAGCCAAGATCGGGGGCTCAATGAGCAGTTCTTC.

This clone appeared a single time. The V gene is TRBV28, the J gene TRBJ2-3; 10 bases fit TRBD2. V was clipped by 7 bases and J by 6 bases; unmatched bases: 4. Germline V gene sequence: CDR1 MDHEN, CDR2 SYDVKM. The CDR3 runs 13 residues. This chain's CDR3 is CASNERGGDTQYF. The CDR3, as DNA: TGTGCCAGCAACGAGCGGGGGGGGGATACGCAGTATTTT.

J is TRBJ2-5 and V is TRBV7-2; 11 positions match TRBD2. This CDR3 is 17 amino acids long. Germline values: CDR1 SGHTA, CDR2 FQGNSA. V trimming: 4 bases; J trimming: 5 bases; junction bases outside the gene matches: 12. The CDR3 bases are TGTGCCAGCAGCTCTACTAGCGGGGGCCCGGTGGGCGAGACCCAGTACTTC. It yields the protein CASSSTSGGPVGETQYF. The variable domain in full, completed from reference TRBV7-2 and TRBJ2-5, reads GAGVSQSPSNKVTEKGKDVELRCDPISGHTALYWYRQSLGQGLEFLIYFQGNSAPDKSGLPSDRFSAERTGGSVSTLTIQRTQQEDSAVYLCASSSTSGGPVGETQYFGPGTRLLVL.

The V gene is TRBV30, the J gene TRBJ2-7; 10 nucleotides line up with TRBD1. With V trimmed by 0 bases and J by 3 bases, 8 bases remained unmatched. This CDR3 has 16 residues. In germline, CDR1 is GTSNPN, CDR2 SVGIG (reference sequence). The CDR3 loop is CAWSVLRDRGFYEQYF. The CDR3 nucleotides read TGTGCCTGGAGTGTACTAAGGGACAGGGGTTTCTACGAGCAGTACTTC.

V is TRBV5-6 and J is TRBJ1-2; 12 bases align to TRBD1. The CDR3 spans 14 residues. J gave up 8 bases and V 4 bases, and 6 bases lay outside the gene matches. Germline V gives CDR1 SGHDT, CDR2 YYEEEE. The CDR3 DNA sequence: TGTGCCAGCAGCCATACCGGGACAGGGGGCGGCTACACCTTC. Its protein is CASSHTGTGGGYTF. Full variable domain (rest looked up from reference TRBV5-6 and TRBJ1-2): DAGVTQSPTHLIKTRGQQVTLRCSPKSGHDTVSWYQQALGQGPQFIFQYYEEEERQRGNFPDRFSGHQFPNYSSELNVNALLLGDSALYLCASSHTGTGGGYTFGSGTRLTVV.

The rearrangement joins TRBV7-8 to TRBJ2-3; possibly TRBD2 for D (6 bases). Trimming took off 5 bases at V and 2 bases at J, with 17 bases between the two ends. The CDR3 spans 16 residues. Germline V gives CDR1 SGHVS, CDR2 FQNEAQ. The CDR3 loop is CASSPMRDGATDTQYF. The CDR3 region has the DNA TGTGCCAGCAGCCCCATGCGGGACGGCGCCACAGATACGCAGTATTTT.